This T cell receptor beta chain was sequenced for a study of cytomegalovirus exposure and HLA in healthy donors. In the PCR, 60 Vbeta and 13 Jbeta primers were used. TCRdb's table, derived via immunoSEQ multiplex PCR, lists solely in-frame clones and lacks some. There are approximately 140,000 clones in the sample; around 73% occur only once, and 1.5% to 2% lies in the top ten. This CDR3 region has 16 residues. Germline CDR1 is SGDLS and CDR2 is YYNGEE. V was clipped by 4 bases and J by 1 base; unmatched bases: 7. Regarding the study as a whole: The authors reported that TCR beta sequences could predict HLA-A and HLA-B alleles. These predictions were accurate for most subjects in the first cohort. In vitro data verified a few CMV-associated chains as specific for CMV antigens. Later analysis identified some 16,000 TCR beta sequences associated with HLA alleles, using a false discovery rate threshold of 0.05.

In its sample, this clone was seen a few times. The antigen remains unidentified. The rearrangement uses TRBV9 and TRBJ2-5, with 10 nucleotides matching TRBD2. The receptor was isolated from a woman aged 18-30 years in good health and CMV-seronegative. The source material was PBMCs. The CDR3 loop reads CASSPRTSGFQETQYF. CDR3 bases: TGTGCCAGCAGCCCCCGGACTAGCGGATTCCAAGAGACCCAGTACTTC.